This T cell receptor (beta chain) was recorded in a study of blood T cell repertoires in COVID-19. Overall study: Nucleic acid was either cDNA or gDNA, and it came from T cells, B-cell-depleted T cells, or PBMCs.

Some clones are missing from TCRdb's copy, which holds only in-frame ones; the method was immunoSEQ multiplex PCR. The data hold about 210,000 clones, with around three quarters observed a single time. This clone was seen more than once but under ten times. Input material: peripheral blood. The sequence was obtained from a woman aged 70-85 years with acute or convalescent COVID-19.

Here the CDR3 reads CATSGAYQETQYF. The CDR3, as DNA: TGTGCCACCAGTGGAGCTTACCAAGAGACCCAGTACTTC. The V call is TRBV24-1, the J call TRBJ2-5; D is uncertain. The CDR3 has 13 residues. Trimming removed 5 bases at V and 0 bases at J, with 6 bases between. Germline V gene lookup returns CDR1 KGHDR and CDR2 SFDVKD.